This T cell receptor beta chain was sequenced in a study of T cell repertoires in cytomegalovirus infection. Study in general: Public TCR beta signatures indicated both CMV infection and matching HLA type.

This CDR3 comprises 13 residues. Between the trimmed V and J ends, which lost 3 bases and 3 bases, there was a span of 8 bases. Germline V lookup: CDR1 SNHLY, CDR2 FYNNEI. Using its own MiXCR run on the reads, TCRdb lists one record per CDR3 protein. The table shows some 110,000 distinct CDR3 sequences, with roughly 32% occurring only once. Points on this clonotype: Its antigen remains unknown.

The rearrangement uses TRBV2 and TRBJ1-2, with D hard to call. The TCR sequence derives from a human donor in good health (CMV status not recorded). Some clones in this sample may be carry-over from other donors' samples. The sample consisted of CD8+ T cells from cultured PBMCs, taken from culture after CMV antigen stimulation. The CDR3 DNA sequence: TGTGCCAGCAGTGAGCCACGGGACTATGGCTACACCTTC. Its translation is CASSEPRDYGYTF. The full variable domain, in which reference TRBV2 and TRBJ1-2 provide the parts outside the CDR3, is EPEVTQTPSHQVTQMGQEVILRCVPISNHLYFYWYRQILGQKVEFLVSFYNNEISEKSEIFDDQFSVERPDGSNFTLKIRSTKLEDSAMYFCASSEPRDYGYTFGSGTRLTVV.